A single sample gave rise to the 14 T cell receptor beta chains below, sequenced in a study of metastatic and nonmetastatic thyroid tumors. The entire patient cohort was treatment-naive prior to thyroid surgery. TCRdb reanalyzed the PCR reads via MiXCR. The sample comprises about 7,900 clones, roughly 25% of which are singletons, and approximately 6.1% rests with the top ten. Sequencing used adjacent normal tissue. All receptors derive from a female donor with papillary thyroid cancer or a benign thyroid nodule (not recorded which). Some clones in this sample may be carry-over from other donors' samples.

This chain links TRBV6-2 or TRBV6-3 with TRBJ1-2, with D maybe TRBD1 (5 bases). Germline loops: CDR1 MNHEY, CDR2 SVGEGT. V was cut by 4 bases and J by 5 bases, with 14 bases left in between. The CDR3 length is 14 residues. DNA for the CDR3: TGTGCCAGCAGTTGGGGCTCGGAGGGATATGGCTACACCTTC. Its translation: CASSWGSEGYGYTF.

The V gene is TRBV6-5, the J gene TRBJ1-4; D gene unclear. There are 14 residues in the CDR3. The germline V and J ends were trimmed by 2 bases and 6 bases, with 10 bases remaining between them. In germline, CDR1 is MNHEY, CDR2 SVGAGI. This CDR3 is CASSYGGRDEKLFF. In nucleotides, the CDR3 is TGTGCCAGCAGTTACGGAGGGAGGGATGAAAAACTGTTTTTT.

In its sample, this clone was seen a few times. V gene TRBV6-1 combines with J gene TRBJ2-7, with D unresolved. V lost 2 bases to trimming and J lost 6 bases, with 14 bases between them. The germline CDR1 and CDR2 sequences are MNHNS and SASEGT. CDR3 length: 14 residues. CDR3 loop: CASSETRQRCEQYF. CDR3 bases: TGTGCCAGCAGTGAAACACGGCAAAGGTGCGAGCAGTACTTC.

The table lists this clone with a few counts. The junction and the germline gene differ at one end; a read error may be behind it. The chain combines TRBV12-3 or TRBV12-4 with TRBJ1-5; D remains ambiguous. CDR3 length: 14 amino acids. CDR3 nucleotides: TGCGCCAGCAGTTTGGTTCCCGGGTCTCAGCCCCAGCATTTT. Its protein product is CASSLVPGSQPQHF.

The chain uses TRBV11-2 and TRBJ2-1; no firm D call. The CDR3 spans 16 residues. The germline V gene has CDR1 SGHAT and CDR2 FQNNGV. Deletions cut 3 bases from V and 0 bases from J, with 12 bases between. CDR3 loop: CASSFRAPSSYNEQFF. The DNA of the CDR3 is TGTGCCAGCAGCTTTCGAGCTCCGAGCTCCTACAATGAGCAGTTCTTC.

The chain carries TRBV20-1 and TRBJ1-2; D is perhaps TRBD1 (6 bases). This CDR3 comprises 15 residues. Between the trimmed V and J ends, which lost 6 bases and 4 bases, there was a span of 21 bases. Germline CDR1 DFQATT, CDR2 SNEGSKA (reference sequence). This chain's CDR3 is CSAPSGAGEGYGYTF. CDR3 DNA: TGCAGTGCCCCTTCTGGGGCAGGGGAAGGCTATGGCTACACCTTC.

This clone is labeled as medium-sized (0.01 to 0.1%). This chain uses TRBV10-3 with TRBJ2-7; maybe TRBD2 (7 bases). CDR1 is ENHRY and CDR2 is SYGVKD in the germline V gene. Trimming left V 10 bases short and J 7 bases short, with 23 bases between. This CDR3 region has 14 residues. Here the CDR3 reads CANSLEGGPSEQYF. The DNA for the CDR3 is TGTGCCAACTCCCTTGAGGGGGGGCCCTCGGAGCAGTACTTC.

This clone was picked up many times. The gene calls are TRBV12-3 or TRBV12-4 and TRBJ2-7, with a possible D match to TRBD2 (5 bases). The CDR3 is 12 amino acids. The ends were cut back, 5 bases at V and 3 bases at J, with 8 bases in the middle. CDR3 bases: TGTGCCAGCAGTCGGACTGGCTACGAGCAGTACTTC. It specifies CASSRTGYEQYF.

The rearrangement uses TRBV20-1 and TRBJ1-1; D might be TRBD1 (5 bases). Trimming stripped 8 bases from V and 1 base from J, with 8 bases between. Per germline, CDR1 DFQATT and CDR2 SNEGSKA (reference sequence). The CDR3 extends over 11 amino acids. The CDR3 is CSLGRNTEAFF. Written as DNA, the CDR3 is TGCAGTCTGGGACGGAACACTGAAGCTTTCTTT.

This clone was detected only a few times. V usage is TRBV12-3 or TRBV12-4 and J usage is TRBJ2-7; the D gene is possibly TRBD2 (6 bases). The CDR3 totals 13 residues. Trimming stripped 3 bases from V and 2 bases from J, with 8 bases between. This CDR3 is CASSLREAYEQYF. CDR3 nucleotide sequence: TGTGCCAGCAGTTTGCGGGAAGCCTACGAGCAGTACTTC.

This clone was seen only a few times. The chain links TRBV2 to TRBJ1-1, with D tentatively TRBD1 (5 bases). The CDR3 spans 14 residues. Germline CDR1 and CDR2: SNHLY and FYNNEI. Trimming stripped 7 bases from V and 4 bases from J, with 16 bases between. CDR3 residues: CASIPGRGGTEAFF. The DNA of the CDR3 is TGTGCCAGCATTCCCGGTCGGGGGGGCACTGAAGCTTTCTTT.

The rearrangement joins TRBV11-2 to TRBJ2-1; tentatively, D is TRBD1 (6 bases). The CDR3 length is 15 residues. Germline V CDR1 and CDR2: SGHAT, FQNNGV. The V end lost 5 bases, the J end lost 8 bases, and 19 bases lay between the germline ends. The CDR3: CASSPRDIWTDEQFF. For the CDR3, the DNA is TGTGCCAGCAGCCCCCGGGACATATGGACGGATGAGCAGTTCTTC.

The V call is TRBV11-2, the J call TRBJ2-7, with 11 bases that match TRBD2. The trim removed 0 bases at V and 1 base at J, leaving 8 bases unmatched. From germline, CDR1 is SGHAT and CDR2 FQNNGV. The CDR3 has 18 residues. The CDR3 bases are TGTGCCAGCAGCTTAGACTTAGCGGGGGGGGCCTATTCCTACGAGCAGTACTTC. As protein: CASSLDLAGGAYSYEQYF. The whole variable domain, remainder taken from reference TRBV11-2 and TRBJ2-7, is EAGVAQSPRYKIIEKRQSVAFWCNPISGHATLYWYQQILGQGPKLLIQFQNNGVVDDSQLPKDRFSAERLKGVDSTLKIQPAKLEDSAVYLCASSLDLAGGAYSYEQYFGPGTRLTVT.

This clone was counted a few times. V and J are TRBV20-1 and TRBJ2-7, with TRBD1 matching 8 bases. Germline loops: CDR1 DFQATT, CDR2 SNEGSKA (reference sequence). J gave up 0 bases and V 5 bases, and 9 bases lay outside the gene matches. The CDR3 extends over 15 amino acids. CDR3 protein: CSAFSQGGNSYEQYF. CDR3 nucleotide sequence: TGCAGTGCTTTCTCACAGGGGGGAAACTCCTACGAGCAGTACTTC.